This TCR beta chain was sequenced during a study of identical twins. This clonotype occurred many times. The antigen is not known. General study findings and limits: Conclusions leaned on cross-sectional statistical analysis and did not track the same donors over time. Where out-of-frame alpha sequences were twin-shared, they showed excess low generation probability. Partly confounded zero-insertion analyses could result from invariant MAIT and iNKT cells.

Unique molecular identifiers were present on the cDNA, which also gained a universal primer site by template switching. TCRdb re-called the 5' RACE reads with MiXCR, one entry per CDR3 protein. The table includes about 250,000 distinct CDR3 sequences, approximately 7.9% detected once. The CDR3 totals 11 residues. Looked up from germline, CDR1 is SGDLS and CDR2 is YYNGEE. The V and J ends lost 3 bases and 2 bases respectively, with 1 base between them. In addition, the sample was reused for a study of yellow fever vaccine responses in identical twins.

The receptor was derived from a woman aged 18-30 years in good health. The chain employs TRBV9 and TRBJ2-3; D is undetermined. The sequencing sample was made of CD8+ T cells sorted from blood. The CDR3 coding sequence is TGTGCCAGCAGCGACACAGATACGCAGTATTTT. It specifies CASSDTDTQYF.